A single sample is the source of the 11 T cell receptor beta chains below, sequenced in a study of OX40 agonist ivuxolimab in advanced cancers. Assay: immunoSEQ multiplex PCR; the TCRdb copy retains only in-frame clones and omits some. The sample lists 70,000 to 100,000 clones, under 90% occurring once. The sample here was CD4+ or CD8+ T cells sorted from blood, taken in a trial of the OX40 agonist ivuxolimab. The receptors were sampled from an adult with an advanced solid tumor such as melanoma, head and neck, liver or kidney cancer.

A single count supports this clone. The rearrangement uses TRBV10-3 and TRBJ2-7, with a tentative D call TRBD2 (7 bases). The CDR3 contains 15 residues. Germline CDR1 is ENHRY and CDR2 is SYGVKD. Deletions cut 0 bases from V and 2 bases from J, with 11 bases between. The CDR3 sequence: CAISESRGAPYEQYF. DNA for the CDR3: TGTGCCATCAGTGAGTCTCGGGGGGCCCCCTACGAGCAGTACTTC.

This rearrangement joins TRBV9 to TRBJ1-4, with a weak D call TRBD1 (5 bases). The CDR3 loop spans 13 amino acids. Germline lookup yields CDR1 SGDLS and CDR2 YYNGEE. The germline V and J ends were trimmed by 3 bases and 4 bases, with 7 bases remaining between them. CDR3 in DNA: TGTGCCAGCAGCGACAGGATTAATGAAAAACTGTTTTTT. Protein product: CASSDRINEKLFF.

In its sample, this clone was seen a few times. The chain employs TRBV28 and TRBJ1-2; possibly TRBD1 for D (5 bases). Germline loops: CDR1 MDHEN, CDR2 SYDVKM. The CDR3 loop spans 11 amino acids. The V end lost 10 bases, the J end lost 7 bases, and 13 bases lay between the germline ends. The CDR3, as DNA: TGTGCCACCACACAGGAACCTGGCTACACCTTC. Encoded protein: CATTQEPGYTF.

The J gene is TRBJ1-6, the V gene TRBV7-9; the D is unclear. CDR3 size: 14 residues. Germline V CDR1 and CDR2: SEHNR, FQNEAQ (reference sequence). V gave up 3 bases and J gave up 3 bases, with 6 bases separating them. The CDR3 DNA follows: TGTGCCAGCAGCTTGGGTATCTATAATTCACCCCTCCACTTT. This gives the protein CASSLGIYNSPLHF.

The V call is TRBV9, the J call TRBJ2-5; D uncertain. From germline, CDR1 is SGDLS and CDR2 YYNGEE. This CDR3 has 13 amino acids. Deletions cut 0 bases from V and 5 bases from J, with 8 bases between. The CDR3: CASSVEMGETQYF. The CDR3 DNA reads TGTGCCAGCAGCGTAGAGATGGGGGAGACCCAGTACTTC.

This clone was detected a few times. The chain recombines TRBV4-1 with TRBJ1-5, with 7 bases identical to TRBD1. With 1 base clipped from V and 6 bases from J, the junction kept 3 bases outside the gene matches. Germline V gene sequence: CDR1 MGHRA, CDR2 YSYEKL. The CDR3 is made up of 14 amino acids. The CDR3 sequence: CASSQVQGPQPQHF. The CDR3 DNA reads TGCGCCAGCAGCCAAGTACAGGGGCCTCAGCCCCAGCATTTT.

The rearrangement uses TRBV6-6 and TRBJ2-7, with 13 positions matching TRBD2. J was trimmed by 4 bases and V by 5 bases; bases with no gene match: 5. Germline V gene data show CDR1 as MNHNY and CDR2 as SVGAGI (reference sequence). This CDR3 region has 15 residues. CDR3 sequence reads: CASSHQGLAGYEQYF. For the CDR3, the DNA is TGTGCCAGCAGTCACCAGGGACTAGCGGGGTACGAGCAGTACTTC.

The chain couples TRBV7-2 to TRBJ2-7; 7 bases line up with TRBD1. With 6 bases clipped from V and 0 bases from J, the junction kept 11 bases outside the gene matches. CDR3 length: 16 amino acids. Per germline, CDR1 SGHTA and CDR2 FQGNSA. CDR3 loop: CASSGSGDRSSYEQYF. CDR3 nucleotides: TGTGCCAGCAGTGGGTCCGGGGACAGAAGCTCCTACGAGCAGTACTTC.

The chain employs TRBV7-2 and TRBJ1-5, with 9 bases that match TRBD1. CDR1 and CDR2 from the germline V gene are SGHTA and FQGNSA. The ends lost 5 bases at V and 6 bases at J; junction bases unmatched: 5. The CDR3 totals 14 residues. CDR3: CASSPDRGGQPQHF. CDR3 bases: TGTGCCAGCAGCCCGGACAGGGGTGGTCAGCCCCAGCATTTT.

The genes are TRBV7-3 and TRBJ1-6, with D perhaps TRBD1 (5 bases). The V gene lost 1 base and the J gene lost 9 bases, with 7 bases spanning the gap. From germline, CDR1 is SGHTA and CDR2 FQGTGA. The CDR3 has 13 amino acids. The CDR3 DNA reads TGTGCCAGCAGCTTAAGCAGGGCTTCACCCCTCCACTTT. This translates into CASSLSRASPLHF. The complete variable domain, with remaining parts taken from reference TRBV7-3 and TRBJ1-6, reads GAGVSQTPSNKVTEKGKYVELRCDPISGHTALYWYRQSLGQGPEFLIYFQGTGAADDSGLPNDRFFAVRPEGSVSTLKIQRTERGDSAVYLCASSLSRASPLHFGNGTRLTVT.

The rearrangement uses TRBV4-3 and TRBJ2-2, with 8 positions matching TRBD2. V gave up 3 bases and J gave up 1 base; unmatched junction bases: 7. The CDR3 has 17 amino acids. CDR1 and CDR2 (germline): LGHNA, YSLEER. CDR3 nucleotides: TGCGCCAGCAGCCACCCCTCGGGGGGGCAGAACACCGGGGAGCTGTTTTTT. This sequence encodes CASSHPSGGQNTGELFF.